This TCR beta chain derives from a study of early T cells in non-severe SARS-CoV-2 infection. CDR1 and CDR2 from the germline V gene are MDHEN and SYDVKM. The CDR3 runs to 15 residues. Deletions cut 2 bases from V and 4 bases from J, with 12 bases between. In its sample, this clonotype was seen many times. MiXCR was run by TCRdb on the 5' RACE reads, yielding one entry per CDR3 protein. The data contain more than 35,000 distinct CDR3 sequences, roughly 4% of them singletons. The chain combines TRBV28 with TRBJ1-5; D uncertain. Sequencing was carried out using whole blood. This sequence originates from an adult who was a healthcare worker with PCR-confirmed SARS-CoV-2 infection or an uninfected control (not recorded which). CDR3 sequence: CASSLVTPTNQPQHF. The CDR3, as DNA: TGTGCCAGCAGTTTAGTGACTCCGACTAATCAGCCCCAGCATTTT. Full variable domain (missing parts from reference TRBV28 and TRBJ1-5): DVKVTQSSRYLVKRTGEKVFLECVQDMDHENMFWYRQDPGLGLRLIYFSYDVKMKEKGDIPEGYSVSREKKERFSLILESASTNQTSMYLCASSLVTPTNQPQHFGDGTRLSIL.